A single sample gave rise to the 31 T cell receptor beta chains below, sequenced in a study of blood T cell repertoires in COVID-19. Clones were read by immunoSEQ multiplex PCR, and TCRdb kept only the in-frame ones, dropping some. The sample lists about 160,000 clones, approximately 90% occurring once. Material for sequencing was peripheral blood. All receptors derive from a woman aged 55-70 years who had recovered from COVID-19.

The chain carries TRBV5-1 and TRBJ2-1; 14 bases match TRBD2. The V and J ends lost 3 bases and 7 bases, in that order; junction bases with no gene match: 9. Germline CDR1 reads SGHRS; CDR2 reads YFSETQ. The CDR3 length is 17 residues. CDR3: CASSSRTSGGFWNEQFF. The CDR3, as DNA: TGCGCCAGCAGCTCTAGGACTAGCGGGGGGTTCTGGAATGAGCAGTTCTTC.

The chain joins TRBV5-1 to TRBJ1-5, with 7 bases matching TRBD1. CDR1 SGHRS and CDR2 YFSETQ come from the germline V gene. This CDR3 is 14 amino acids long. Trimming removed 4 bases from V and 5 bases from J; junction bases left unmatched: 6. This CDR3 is CASSMRQGDQPQHF. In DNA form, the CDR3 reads TGCGCCAGCAGCATGCGACAGGGCGATCAGCCCCAGCATTTT. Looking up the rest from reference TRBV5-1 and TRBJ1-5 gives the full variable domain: KAGVTQTPRYLIKTRGQQVTLSCSPISGHRSVSWYQQTPGQGLQFLFEYFSETQRNKGNFPGRFSGRQFSNSRSEMNVSTLELGDSALYLCASSMRQGDQPQHFGDGTRLSIL.

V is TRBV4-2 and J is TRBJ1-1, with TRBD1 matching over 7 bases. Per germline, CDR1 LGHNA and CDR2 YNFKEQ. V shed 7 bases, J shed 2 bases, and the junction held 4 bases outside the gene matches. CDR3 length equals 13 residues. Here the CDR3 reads CASTRQGNTEAFF. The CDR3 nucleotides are TGTGCCAGCACACGACAGGGTAACACTGAAGCTTTCTTT.

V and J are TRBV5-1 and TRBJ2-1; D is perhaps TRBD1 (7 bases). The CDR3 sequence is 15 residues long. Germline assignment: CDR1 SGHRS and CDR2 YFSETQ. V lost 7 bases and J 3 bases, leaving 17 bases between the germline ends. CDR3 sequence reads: CASRLEGAFYNEQFF. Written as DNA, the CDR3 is TGCGCCAGCCGTCTGGAGGGGGCCTTCTACAATGAGCAGTTCTTC. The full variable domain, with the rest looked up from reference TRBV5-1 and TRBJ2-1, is KAGVTQTPRYLIKTRGQQVTLSCSPISGHRSVSWYQQTPGQGLQFLFEYFSETQRNKGNFPGRFSGRQFSNSRSEMNVSTLELGDSALYLCASRLEGAFYNEQFFGPGTRLTVL.

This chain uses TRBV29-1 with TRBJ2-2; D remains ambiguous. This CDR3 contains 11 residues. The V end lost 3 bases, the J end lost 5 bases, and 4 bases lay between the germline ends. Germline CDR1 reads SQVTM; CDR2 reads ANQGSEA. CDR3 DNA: TGCAGCGTTGATCGGACCGGGGAGCTGTTTTTT. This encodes CSVDRTGELFF.

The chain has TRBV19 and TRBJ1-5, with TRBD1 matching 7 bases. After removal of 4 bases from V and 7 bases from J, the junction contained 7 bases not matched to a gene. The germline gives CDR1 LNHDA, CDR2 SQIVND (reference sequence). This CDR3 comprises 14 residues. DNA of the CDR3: TGTGCCAGTAGTAACAGGGGCTGGCAGCAGCCCCAGCATTTT. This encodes CASSNRGWQQPQHF.

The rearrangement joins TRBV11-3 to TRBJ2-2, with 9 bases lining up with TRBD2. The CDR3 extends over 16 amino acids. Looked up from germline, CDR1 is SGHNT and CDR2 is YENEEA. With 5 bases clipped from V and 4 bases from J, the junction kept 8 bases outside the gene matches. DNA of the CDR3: TGTGCCAGCAGCCCTCGCGGGGGGGCTGGCACCGGGGAGCTGTTTTTT. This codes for CASSPRGGAGTGELFF.

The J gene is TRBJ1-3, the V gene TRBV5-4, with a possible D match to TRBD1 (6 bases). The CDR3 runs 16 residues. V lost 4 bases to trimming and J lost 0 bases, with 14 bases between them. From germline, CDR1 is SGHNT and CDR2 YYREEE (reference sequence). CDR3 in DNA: TGTGCCAGCAGCAGGGACACTACCCTCTCTGGAAACACCATATATTTT. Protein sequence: CASSRDTTLSGNTIYF.

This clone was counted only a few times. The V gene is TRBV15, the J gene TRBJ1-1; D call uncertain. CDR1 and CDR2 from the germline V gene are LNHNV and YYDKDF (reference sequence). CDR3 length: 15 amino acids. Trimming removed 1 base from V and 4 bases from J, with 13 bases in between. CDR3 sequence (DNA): TGTGCCACCAGCAGAGCTGGACTCCAGTCCACTGAAGCTTTCTTT. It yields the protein CATSRAGLQSTEAFF.

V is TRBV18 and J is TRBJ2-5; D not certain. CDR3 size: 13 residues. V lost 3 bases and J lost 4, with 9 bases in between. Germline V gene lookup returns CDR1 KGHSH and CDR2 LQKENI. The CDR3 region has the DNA TGTGCCAGCTCACCCCCCTCTCTAGAGACCCAGTACTTC. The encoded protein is CASSPPSLETQYF.

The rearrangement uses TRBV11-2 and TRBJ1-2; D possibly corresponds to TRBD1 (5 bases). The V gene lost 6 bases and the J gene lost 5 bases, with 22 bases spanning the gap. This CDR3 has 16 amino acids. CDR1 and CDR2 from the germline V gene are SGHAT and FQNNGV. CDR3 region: CASSSPRGGFRYGYTF. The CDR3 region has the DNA TGTGCCAGCAGTTCCCCGAGGGGAGGGTTTCGTTATGGCTACACCTTC.

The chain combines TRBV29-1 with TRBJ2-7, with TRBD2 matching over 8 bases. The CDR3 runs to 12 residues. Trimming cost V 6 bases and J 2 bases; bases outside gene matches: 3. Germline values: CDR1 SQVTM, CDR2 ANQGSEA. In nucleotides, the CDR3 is TGCAGCGTCGGGAGGGTCCCCTACGAGCAGTACTTC. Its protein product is CSVGRVPYEQYF.

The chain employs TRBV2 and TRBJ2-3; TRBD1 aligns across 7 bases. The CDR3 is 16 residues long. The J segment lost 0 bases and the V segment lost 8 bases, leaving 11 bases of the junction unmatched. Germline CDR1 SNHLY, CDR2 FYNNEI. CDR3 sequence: CASGSGAGGSTDTQYF. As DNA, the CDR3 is TGTGCCAGCGGAAGTGGAGCAGGGGGAAGCACAGATACGCAGTATTTT.

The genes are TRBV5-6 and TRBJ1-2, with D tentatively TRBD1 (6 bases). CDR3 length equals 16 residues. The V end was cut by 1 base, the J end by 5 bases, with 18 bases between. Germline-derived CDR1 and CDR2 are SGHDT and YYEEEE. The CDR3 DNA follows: TGTGCCAGCAGCTTGTTTGGGCAGGGGAAAATGTATGGCTACACCTTC. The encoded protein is CASSLFGQGKMYGYTF. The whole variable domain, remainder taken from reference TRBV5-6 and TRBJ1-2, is DAGVTQSPTHLIKTRGQQVTLRCSPKSGHDTVSWYQQALGQGPQFIFQYYEEEERQRGNFPDRFSGHQFPNYSSELNVNALLLGDSALYLCASSLFGQGKMYGYTFGSGTRLTVV.

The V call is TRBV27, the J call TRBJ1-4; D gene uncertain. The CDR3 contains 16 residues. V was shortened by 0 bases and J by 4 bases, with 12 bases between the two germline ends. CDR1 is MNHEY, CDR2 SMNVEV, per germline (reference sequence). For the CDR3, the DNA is TGTGCCAGCAGTTTATCAACCCTTACTTATAATGAAAAACTGTTTTTT. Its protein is CASSLSTLTYNEKLFF.

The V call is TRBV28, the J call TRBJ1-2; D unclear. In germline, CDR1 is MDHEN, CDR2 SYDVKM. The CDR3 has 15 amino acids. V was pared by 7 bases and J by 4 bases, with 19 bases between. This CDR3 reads CASKEVGVGSYGYTF. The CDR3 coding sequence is TGTGCCAGCAAGGAAGTCGGGGTAGGAAGCTATGGCTACACCTTC.

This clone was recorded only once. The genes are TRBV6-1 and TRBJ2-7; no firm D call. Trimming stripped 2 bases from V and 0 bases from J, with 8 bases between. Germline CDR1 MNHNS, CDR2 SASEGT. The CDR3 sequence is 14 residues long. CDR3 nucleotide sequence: TGTGCCAGCAGTGAATTGGCCAGCTCCTACGAGCAGTACTTC. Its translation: CASSELASSYEQYF.

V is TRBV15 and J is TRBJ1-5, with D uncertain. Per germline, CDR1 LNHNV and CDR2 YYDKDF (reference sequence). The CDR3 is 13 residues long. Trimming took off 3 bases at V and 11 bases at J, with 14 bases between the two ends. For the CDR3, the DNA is TGTGCCACCAGCAGCGGTCCGCTCGAAGCCCAGCATTTT. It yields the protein CATSSGPLEAQHF.

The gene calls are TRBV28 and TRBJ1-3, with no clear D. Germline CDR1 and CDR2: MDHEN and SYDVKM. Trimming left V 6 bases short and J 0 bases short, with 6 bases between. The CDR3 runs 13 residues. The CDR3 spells CASRDYSGNTIYF. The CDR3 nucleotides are TGTGCCAGCAGGGACTACTCTGGAAACACCATATATTTT.

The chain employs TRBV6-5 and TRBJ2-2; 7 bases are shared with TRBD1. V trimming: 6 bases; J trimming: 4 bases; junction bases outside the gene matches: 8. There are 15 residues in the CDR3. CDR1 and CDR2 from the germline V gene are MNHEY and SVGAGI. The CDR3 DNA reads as TGTGCCAGCAGGCCCACAGGGGCGATCACCGGGGAGCTGTTTTTT. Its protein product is CASRPTGAITGELFF.

In DNA, the CDR3 is TGTGCCAGCAGCCCCACGAGGCGGCAGTTTTCTGAAAAACTGTTTTTT. It encodes CASSPTRRQFSEKLFF. This rearrangement joins TRBV5-6 to TRBJ1-4; D is unresolved. Trimming left V 4 bases short and J 7 bases short, with 20 bases between. CDR1 is SGHDT and CDR2 is YYEEEE in the germline V gene. CDR3 size: 16 residues.

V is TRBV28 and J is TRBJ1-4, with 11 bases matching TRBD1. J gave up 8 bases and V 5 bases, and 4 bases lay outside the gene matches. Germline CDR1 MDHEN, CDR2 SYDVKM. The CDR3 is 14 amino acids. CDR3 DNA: TGTGCCAGCAGTGGGACAGGGGGTTGGGAAAAACTGTTTTTT. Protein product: CASSGTGGWEKLFF.

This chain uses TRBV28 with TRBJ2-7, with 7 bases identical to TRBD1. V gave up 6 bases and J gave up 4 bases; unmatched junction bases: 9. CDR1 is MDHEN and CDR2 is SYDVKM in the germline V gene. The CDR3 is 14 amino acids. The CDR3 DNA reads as TGTGCCAGCAGCAATTCGGGACAGACTTACGAGCAGTACTTC. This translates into CASSNSGQTYEQYF.

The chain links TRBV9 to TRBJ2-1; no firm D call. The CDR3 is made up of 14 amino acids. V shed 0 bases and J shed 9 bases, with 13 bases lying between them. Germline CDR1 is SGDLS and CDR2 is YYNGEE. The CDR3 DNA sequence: TGTGCCAGCAGCGTAGTCGGCGGTAGAGGTGAGCAGTTCTTC. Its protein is CASSVVGGRGEQFF. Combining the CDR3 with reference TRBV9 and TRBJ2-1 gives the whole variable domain DSGVTQTPKHLITATGQRVTLRCSPRSGDLSVYWYQQSLDQGLQFLIQYYNGEERAKGNILERFSAQQFPDLHSELNLSSLELGDSALYFCASSVVGGRGEQFFGPGTRLTVL.

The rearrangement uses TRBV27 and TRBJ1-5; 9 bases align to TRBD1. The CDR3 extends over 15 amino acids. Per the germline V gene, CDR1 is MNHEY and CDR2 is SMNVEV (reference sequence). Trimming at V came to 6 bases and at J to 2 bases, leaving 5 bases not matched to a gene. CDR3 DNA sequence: TGTGCCAGCAGCCTGGGGACAGGGCGCAATCAGCCCCAGCATTTT. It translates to CASSLGTGRNQPQHF.

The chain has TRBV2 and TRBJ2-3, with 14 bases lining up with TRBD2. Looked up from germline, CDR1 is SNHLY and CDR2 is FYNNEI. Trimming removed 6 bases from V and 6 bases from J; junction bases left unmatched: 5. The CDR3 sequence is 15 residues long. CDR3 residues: CASRDGTSGGDTQYF. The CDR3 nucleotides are TGTGCCAGCAGAGACGGGACTAGCGGGGGTGATACGCAGTATTTT.

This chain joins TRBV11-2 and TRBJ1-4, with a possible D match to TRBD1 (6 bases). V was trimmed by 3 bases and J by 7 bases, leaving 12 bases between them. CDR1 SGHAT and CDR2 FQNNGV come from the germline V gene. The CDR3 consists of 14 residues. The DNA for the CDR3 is TGTGCCAGCAGCTTCACAGGGAGCCTTGAAAAACTGTTTTTT. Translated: CASSFTGSLEKLFF.

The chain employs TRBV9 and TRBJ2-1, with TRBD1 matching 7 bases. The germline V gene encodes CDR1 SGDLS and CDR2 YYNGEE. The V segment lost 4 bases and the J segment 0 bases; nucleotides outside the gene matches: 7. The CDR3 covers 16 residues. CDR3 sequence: CASSKGGRHSYNEQFF. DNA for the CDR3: TGTGCCAGCAGCAAAGGGGGCAGGCACTCCTACAATGAGCAGTTCTTC.

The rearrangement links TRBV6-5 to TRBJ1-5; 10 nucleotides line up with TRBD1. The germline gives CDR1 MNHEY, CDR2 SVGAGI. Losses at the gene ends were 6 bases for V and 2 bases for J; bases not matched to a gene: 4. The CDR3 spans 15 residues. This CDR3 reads CASRWDRGRNQPQHF. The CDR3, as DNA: TGTGCCAGCAGATGGGACAGGGGCCGCAATCAGCCCCAGCATTTT.

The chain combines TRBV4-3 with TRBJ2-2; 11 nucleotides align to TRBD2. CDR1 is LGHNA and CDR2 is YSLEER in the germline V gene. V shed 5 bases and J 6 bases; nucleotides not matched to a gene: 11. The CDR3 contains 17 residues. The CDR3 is CASSLTSGAQPAGELFF. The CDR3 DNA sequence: TGCGCCAGCAGCTTGACTAGCGGGGCGCAACCAGCCGGGGAGCTGTTTTTT.

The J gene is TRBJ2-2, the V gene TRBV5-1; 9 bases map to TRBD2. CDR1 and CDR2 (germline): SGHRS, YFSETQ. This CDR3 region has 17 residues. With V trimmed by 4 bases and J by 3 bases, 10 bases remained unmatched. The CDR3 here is CASSPGPERGDTGELFF. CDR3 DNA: TGCGCCAGCAGCCCCGGACCGGAGCGGGGGGACACCGGGGAGCTGTTTTTT.